Each of the 31 T cell receptor beta chains below was sequenced from the same sample in a study of cytomegalovirus exposure and HLA in healthy donors (dated by TCRdb to 2015 to 2018). Library creation used the immunoSEQ multiplex PCR assay. For the multiplex PCR, a mixture combining 60 forward primers for TCR Vbeta segments and 13 reverse primers for TCR Jbeta segments was used. Sourced from immuneACCESS, this table was stored by TCRdb with only in-frame sequences that have V and J called. A share of the clones is absent; for the studies checked, an unresolved V gene accounts for under half, and the remainder has no known explanation. For this sample there are around 130,000 clones; roughly two thirds appear just once. The top ten hold 1.6% of the sample. Sequenced material: PBMCs. The receptors originated from a man aged 25-40 years in good health and CMV-seropositive.

This clone turned up a few times. The chain has TRBV28 and TRBJ1-2; D gene ambiguous. Germline V gene lookup returns CDR1 MDHEN and CDR2 SYDVKM. The CDR3 runs 14 residues. Trimming removed 4 bases from V and 3 bases from J, with 12 bases in between. CDR3 DNA: TGTGCCAGCAGTTGGAGTTGGATGGACTATGGCTACACCTTC. This gives the protein CASSWSWMDYGYTF.

The CDR3 DNA is TGTGCCTGGAGGTTAAAGATAGGGGGTGAGACCCAGTACTTC. This encodes CAWRLKIGGETQYF. The chain combines TRBV30 with TRBJ2-5, with D possibly being TRBD1 (6 bases). The germline gives CDR1 GTSNPN, CDR2 SVGIG (reference sequence). This CDR3 has 14 amino acids. Trimming took off 3 bases at V and 5 bases at J, with 16 bases between the two ends.

This clone was seen just once. CDR3 coding DNA: TGTGCCAGCAGCTGGCTGGGAGACACTGAAGCTTTCTTT. This codes for CASSWLGDTEAFF. V usage is TRBV7-9 and J usage is TRBJ1-1, with unresolved D. There are 13 residues in the CDR3. The V end lost 4 bases, the J end lost 3 bases, and 9 bases lay between the germline ends. Germline V CDR1 and CDR2: SEHNR, FQNEAQ (reference sequence).

The chain joins TRBV7-3 to TRBJ2-2; D perhaps matches TRBD1 (6 bases). With 1 base removed from V and 1 base from J, the gap between germline ends came to 7 bases. Germline V gives CDR1 SGHTA, CDR2 FQGTGA. This CDR3 has 15 residues. The CDR3 protein is CASSLMDRNTGELFF. The DNA for the CDR3 is TGTGCCAGCAGCTTAATGGACAGGAACACCGGGGAGCTGTTTTTT.

In regard to this clone: Other DNA sequences from this sample encode an identical CDR3 as well. The rearrangement links TRBV2 to TRBJ2-5; TRBD1 matches 7 bases. Looked up from germline, CDR1 is SNHLY and CDR2 is FYNNEI. The CDR3 length is 15 residues. V trimming: 11 bases; J trimming: 2 bases; junction bases outside the gene matches: 14. The CDR3 DNA sequence: TGTGCCGGGTACCGAGGGGGCCGGATACAAGAGACCCAGTACTTC. It yields the protein CAGYRGGRIQETQYF.

This clone was observed a handful of times. In nucleotides, the CDR3 is TGCGCCAGCAGCCTAATAACTAGCGGCCGCTACGAGCAGTACTTC. It yields the protein CASSLITSGRYEQYF. V and J are TRBV4-1 and TRBJ2-7; 8 bases match TRBD2. Germline CDR1 MGHRA, CDR2 YSYEKL. With V trimmed by 4 bases and J by 3 bases, 8 bases remained unmatched. The CDR3 is made up of 15 amino acids.

The chain joins TRBV2 to TRBJ2-1; D uncertain. Looked up from germline, CDR1 is SNHLY and CDR2 is FYNNEI. V lost 9 bases and J lost 4, with 10 bases in between. The CDR3 length is 12 residues. Here the CDR3 reads CASLQKYNEQFF. The CDR3 DNA sequence: TGTGCCAGTCTACAGAAATACAATGAGCAGTTCTTC.

This clone is a singleton in its sample. This chain links TRBV28 with TRBJ2-1; TRBD2 is a possible D gene (6 bases). Looked up from germline, CDR1 is MDHEN and CDR2 is SYDVKM. V was cut by 4 bases and J by 14 bases, with 27 bases left in between. The CDR3 sequence is 16 residues long. The CDR3 DNA follows: TGTGCCAGCAGTTCCGGTCAAATGTGGCTGTTCGGGGGAGAGTTCTTC. The encoded protein is CASSSGQMWLFGGEFF.

This chain uses TRBV5-6 with TRBJ2-7; tentative D call: TRBD1 (5 bases). There are 15 residues in the CDR3. Per germline, CDR1 SGHDT and CDR2 YYEEEE. V lost 4 bases and J 4 bases, leaving 18 bases between the germline ends. Here the CDR3 reads CASSPSQGWVYEQYF. Here the CDR3 DNA reads TGTGCCAGCAGCCCGTCGCAGGGATGGGTGTACGAGCAGTACTTC.

The CDR3 here is CASSLPSLAGGPGDTQYF. For the CDR3, the DNA is TGTGCCAGCAGCTTACCTTCACTAGCGGGAGGGCCGGGAGATACGCAGTATTTT. V and J are TRBV7-8 and TRBJ2-3; TRBD2 agrees at 13 bases. This CDR3 has 18 residues. Germline CDR1 is SGHVS and CDR2 is FQNEAQ. The V segment lost 2 bases and the J segment 5 bases; nucleotides outside the gene matches: 10.

V and J are TRBV5-6 and TRBJ2-1, with TRBD1 as a possible D gene (5 bases). This CDR3 comprises 12 residues. Germline V gives CDR1 SGHDT, CDR2 YYEEEE. Trimming cost V 2 bases and J 9 bases, with 9 bases left between them. The CDR3 sequence is CASSLGAIEQFF. The CDR3 DNA reads TGTGCCAGCAGCTTAGGGGCGATTGAGCAGTTCTTC.

This chain joins TRBV5-1 and TRBJ2-1; the match to TRBD2 covers 10 bases. The CDR3 is made up of 17 amino acids. Germline V CDR1 and CDR2: SGHRS, YFSETQ. J was trimmed by 9 bases and V by 4 bases; bases with no gene match: 16. CDR3 DNA sequence: TGCGCCAGCAGCGTGTTGGACCGAGCGGGAGGGCCTATTGAGCAGTTCTTC. Its translation: CASSVLDRAGGPIEQFF.

The rearrangement links TRBV5-4 to TRBJ1-3, with 8 bases identical to TRBD1. The CDR3 has 18 residues. Germline V gene data show CDR1 as SGHNT and CDR2 as YYREEE (reference sequence). V was pared by 4 bases and J by 0 bases, with 12 bases of the junction left unmatched. The CDR3 is CASSIGLTGVGSGNTIYF. DNA of the CDR3: TGTGCCAGCAGCATTGGGTTGACAGGGGTAGGCTCTGGAAACACCATATATTTT.

The chain has TRBV28 and TRBJ1-5; 9 bases map to TRBD1. Per germline, CDR1 MDHEN and CDR2 SYDVKM. V trimming: 5 bases; J trimming: 0 bases; junction bases outside the gene matches: 8. The CDR3 spans 17 residues. The CDR3 is CASSLRTGAYSNQPQHF. The DNA for the CDR3 is TGTGCCAGCAGTCTAAGGACAGGGGCCTATAGCAATCAGCCCCAGCATTTT.

This clone was recorded many times. The chain carries TRBV6-4 and TRBJ2-1; possible D gene TRBD2, 5 bases. There are 15 residues in the CDR3. V lost 2 bases to trimming and J lost 8 bases, with 16 bases between them. Germline V gene data show CDR1 as MRHNA and CDR2 as SNTAGT. CDR3 coding DNA: TGTGCCAGCAGTGACGGGGTGGGAGAGGGATATGAGCAGTTCTTC. Translating gives CASSDGVGEGYEQFF.

CDR3 sequence (DNA): TGTGCCAGCAGCCCCACCGGGGGGTACAATGAGCAGTTCTTC. Translated, it gives CASSPTGGYNEQFF. This chain links TRBV7-9 with TRBJ2-1; TRBD2 matches at 7 bases. There are 14 residues in the CDR3. Germline trimming cut 5 bases from V and 4 bases from J; bases unmatched to any gene: 5. Germline-derived CDR1 and CDR2 are SEHNR and FQNEAQ (reference sequence).

Only a few counts were recorded for this clone. The V call is TRBV2, the J call TRBJ1-2, with 8 bases identical to TRBD1. Losses at the gene ends were 6 bases for V and 8 bases for J; bases not matched to a gene: 14. The germline CDR1 and CDR2 sequences are SNHLY and FYNNEI. CDR3 size: 15 residues. The CDR3 sequence is CASRALWTGFRGYTF. In nucleotides, the CDR3 is TGTGCCAGCAGGGCGCTCTGGACAGGGTTTCGGGGCTACACCTTC.

This chain connects TRBV7-3 to TRBJ2-2; 14 bases match TRBD2. The CDR3 has 16 residues. V lost 5 bases, J lost 8 bases, and 7 bases stayed unmatched. Germline V gives CDR1 SGHTA, CDR2 FQGTGA. Here the CDR3 reads CASSTGLAGASGELFF. CDR3 in DNA: TGTGCCAGCAGCACGGGACTAGCGGGAGCCTCTGGGGAGCTGTTTTTT.

This sequence joins TRBV27 and TRBJ2-7; 9 nucleotides line up with TRBD2. There are 16 residues in the CDR3. V trimming: 1 base; J trimming: 5 bases; junction bases outside the gene matches: 9. Germline CDR1 MNHEY, CDR2 SMNVEV (reference sequence). The CDR3 protein is CASSLFLAGGPHEQYF. CDR3 sequence (DNA): TGTGCCAGCAGTTTATTCCTCGCGGGAGGGCCCCACGAGCAGTACTTC.

The V call is TRBV5-1, the J call TRBJ1-5; D ambiguous. CDR3 length equals 15 residues. With 0 bases removed from V and 7 bases from J, the gap between germline ends came to 14 bases. The germline V gene has CDR1 SGHRS and CDR2 YFSETQ. For the CDR3, the DNA is TGCGCCAGCAGCTTGGACAGCCCCACGGAACAGCCCCAGCATTTT. It specifies CASSLDSPTEQPQHF.

This rearrangement joins TRBV29-1 to TRBJ2-5, with a tentative D call TRBD2 (5 bases). The J call may be faulty, since TRBJ2-7 better matches the DNA end. This CDR3 has 12 residues. Germline loops: CDR1 SQVTM, CDR2 ANQGSEA. DNA for the CDR3: TGCAGCGCCCGGGATCTAAGCTACGAGCAGTACTTC. Its translation is CSARDLSYEQYF.

This chain connects TRBV7-3 to TRBJ2-5; TRBD2 matches 11 bases. Germline V gives CDR1 SGHTA, CDR2 FQGTGA. The V segment lost 3 bases and the J segment 3 bases; nucleotides outside the gene matches: 3. The CDR3 has 15 amino acids. Here the CDR3 reads CASSFNSGREETQYF. CDR3 bases: TGTGCCAGCAGCTTTAATAGCGGGAGGGAAGAGACCCAGTACTTC.

V and J are TRBV5-3 and TRBJ2-7; TRBD2 might be the D (5 bases). TRBV5-3 is given ORF status, its function remaining uncertain. The length of the CDR3 is 13 residues. V lost 7 bases and J lost 2, with 13 bases in between. The CDR3 region is CARRSADPYEQYF. For the CDR3, the DNA is TGTGCCAGACGTAGCGCCGACCCCTACGAGCAGTACTTC.

The CDR3 here is CATSRERDRDYENTEAFF. In DNA form, the CDR3 reads TGTGCCACCAGCAGAGAACGGGACAGGGATTACGAGAACACTGAAGCTTTCTTT. The V call is TRBV15, the J call TRBJ1-1, with 9 bases that match TRBD1. CDR3 length: 18 amino acids. The germline gives CDR1 LNHNV, CDR2 YYDKDF (reference sequence). Trimming at V came to 0 bases and at J to 1 base, leaving 9 bases not matched to a gene. Using reference TRBV15 and TRBJ1-1 for the parts outside the CDR3, the full variable domain is DAMVIQNPRYQVTQFGKPVTLSCSQTLNHNVMYWYQQKSSQAPKLLFHYYDKDFNNEADTPDNFQSRRPNTSFCFLDIRSPGLGDTAMYLCATSRERDRDYENTEAFFGQGTRLTVV.

V is TRBV7-8 and J is TRBJ2-1; D may be TRBD2 (6 bases). This CDR3 has 17 amino acids. V shed 8 bases and J shed 6 bases, with 26 bases lying between them. CDR1 and CDR2 from the germline V gene are SGHVS and FQNEAQ. CDR3 in amino acids: CASYRGRTWSLANEQFF. As DNA, the CDR3 is TGTGCCAGCTACCGGGGGAGGACCTGGTCTTTAGCCAATGAGCAGTTCTTC. Combining the CDR3 with reference TRBV7-8 and TRBJ2-1 gives the whole variable domain GAGVSQSPRYKVAKRGQDVALRCDPISGHVSLFWYQQALGQGPEFLTYFQNEAQLDKSGLPSDRFFAERPEGSVSTLKIQRTQQEDSAVYLCASYRGRTWSLANEQFFGPGTRLTVL.

The V and J genes are TRBV13 and TRBJ2-5; TRBD2 might be the D (6 bases). The J call is in doubt because the DNA end fits TRBJ2-7 better. The length of the CDR3 is 17 residues. The germline CDR1 and CDR2 sequences are PRHDT and FYEKMQ (reference sequence). CDR3 nucleotides: TGTGCCAGCAACTCCGGTGGTCGGTTTCGGGAGCAGTACGAGCAGTACTTC. This sequence encodes CASNSGGRFREQYEQYF.

The chain combines TRBV7-8 with TRBJ2-3, with D tentatively TRBD2 (7 bases). V lost 5 bases to trimming and J lost 0 bases, with 12 bases between them. CDR3 length: 15 residues. Per germline, CDR1 SGHVS and CDR2 FQNEAQ. The CDR3 coding sequence is TGTGCCAGCAGCCGTAGGGGGGGGAGCACAGATACGCAGTATTTT. It encodes CASSRRGGSTDTQYF.

The sample holds a few counts of this clone. The V call is TRBV5-5, the J call TRBJ2-1; a weak D match, TRBD2 (5 bases). Germline V lookup: CDR1 SGHKS, CDR2 YYEKEE (reference sequence). Trimming removed 3 bases at V and 8 bases at J, with 9 bases between. The CDR3 runs to 12 residues. The CDR3 DNA reads as TGTGCCAGCAGCTGGACTCACTATGAGCAGTTCTTC. It encodes CASSWTHYEQFF.

The rearrangement uses TRBV6-5 and TRBJ1-1, with 7 bases aligning to TRBD1. Looked up from germline, CDR1 is MNHEY and CDR2 is SVGAGI. With 8 bases clipped from V and 1 base from J, the junction kept 7 bases outside the gene matches. The CDR3 has 14 amino acids. The CDR3 loop reads CASCRDSTNTEAFF. As DNA, the CDR3 is TGTGCCAGCTGCCGGGACAGCACGAACACTGAAGCTTTCTTT.

This clone came up a few times. This chain links TRBV7-9 with TRBJ2-7; D is unresolved. V was shortened by 5 bases and J by 1 base, with 12 bases between the two germline ends. The CDR3 is 14 residues long. Germline V gene sequence: CDR1 SEHNR, CDR2 FQNEAQ (reference sequence). CDR3 amino acids: CASSPSELSYEQYF. The CDR3 DNA reads TGTGCCAGCAGCCCGAGCGAATTGTCCTACGAGCAGTACTTC.

In nucleotides, the CDR3 is TGCAGCGCGGCGCAGGGAAGCTCCTACGAGCAGTACTTC. This sequence encodes CSAAQGSSYEQYF. This chain joins TRBV29-1 and TRBJ2-7, with D maybe TRBD1 (5 bases). The CDR3 has 13 residues. Trimming removed 7 bases from V and 0 bases from J, with 13 bases in between. CDR1 and CDR2 from the germline V gene are SQVTM and ANQGSEA.